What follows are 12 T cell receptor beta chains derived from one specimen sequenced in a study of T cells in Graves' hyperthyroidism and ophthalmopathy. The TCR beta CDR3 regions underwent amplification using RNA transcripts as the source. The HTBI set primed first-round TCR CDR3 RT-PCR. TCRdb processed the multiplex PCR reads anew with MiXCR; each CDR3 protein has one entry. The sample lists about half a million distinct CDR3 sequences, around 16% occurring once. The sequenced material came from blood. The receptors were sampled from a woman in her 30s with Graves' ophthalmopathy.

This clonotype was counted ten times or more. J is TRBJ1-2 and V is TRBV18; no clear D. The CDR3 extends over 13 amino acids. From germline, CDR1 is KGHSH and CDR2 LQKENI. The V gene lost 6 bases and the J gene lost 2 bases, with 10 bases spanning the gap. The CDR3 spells CASSLDGNYGYTF. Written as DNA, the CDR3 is TGTGCCAGCTCCCTCGACGGAAACTATGGCTACACCTTC. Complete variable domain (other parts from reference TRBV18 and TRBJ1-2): NAGVMQNPRHLVRRRGQEARLRCSPMKGHSHVYWYRQLPEEGLKFMVYLQKENIIDESGMPKERFSAEFPKEGPSILRIQQVVRGDSAAYFCASSLDGNYGYTFGSGTRLTVV.

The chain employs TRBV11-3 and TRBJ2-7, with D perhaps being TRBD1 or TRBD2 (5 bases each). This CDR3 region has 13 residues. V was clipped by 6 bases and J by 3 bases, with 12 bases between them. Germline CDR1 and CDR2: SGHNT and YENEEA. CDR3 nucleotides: TGTGCCAGCAGTAACGGGGCCATCTACGAGCAGTACTTC. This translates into CASSNGAIYEQYF.

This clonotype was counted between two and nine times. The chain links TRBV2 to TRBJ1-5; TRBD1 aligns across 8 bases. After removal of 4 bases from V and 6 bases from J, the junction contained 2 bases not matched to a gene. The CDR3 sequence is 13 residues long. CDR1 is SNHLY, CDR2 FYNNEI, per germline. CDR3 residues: CASSGGQGQPQHF. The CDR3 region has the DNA TGTGCCAGCAGTGGCGGACAGGGTCAGCCCCAGCATTTT.

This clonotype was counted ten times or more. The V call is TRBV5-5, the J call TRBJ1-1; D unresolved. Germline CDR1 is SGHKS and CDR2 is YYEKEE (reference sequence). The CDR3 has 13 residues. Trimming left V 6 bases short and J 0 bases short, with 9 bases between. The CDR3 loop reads CASTNGLNTEAFF. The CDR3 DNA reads TGTGCCAGCACCAACGGATTGAACACTGAAGCTTTCTTT.

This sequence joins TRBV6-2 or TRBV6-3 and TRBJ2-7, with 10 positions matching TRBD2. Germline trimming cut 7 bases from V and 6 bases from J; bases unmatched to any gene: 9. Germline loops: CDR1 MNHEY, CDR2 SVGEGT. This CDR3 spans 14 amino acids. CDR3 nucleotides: TGTGCCAGCACTTCGAGCGGGAGGGCCCGCGAGCAGTACTTC. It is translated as CASTSSGRAREQYF.

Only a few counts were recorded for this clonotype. Written as DNA, the CDR3 is TGTGCCAGCAGCGCGACAGGGTGGAATGAGCAGTTCTTC. Encoded protein: CASSATGWNEQFF. The chain has TRBV9 and TRBJ2-1; 7 bases align to TRBD1. This CDR3 contains 13 residues. The J segment lost 7 bases and the V segment lost 3 bases, leaving 4 bases of the junction unmatched. Germline values: CDR1 SGDLS, CDR2 YYNGEE.

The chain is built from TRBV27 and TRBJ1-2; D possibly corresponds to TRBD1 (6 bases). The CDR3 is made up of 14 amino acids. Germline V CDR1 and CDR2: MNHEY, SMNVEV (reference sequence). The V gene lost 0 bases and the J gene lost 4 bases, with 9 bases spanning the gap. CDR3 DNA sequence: TGTGCCAGCAGTTTATCGACAGGCGTCTATGGCTACACCTTC. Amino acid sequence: CASSLSTGVYGYTF.

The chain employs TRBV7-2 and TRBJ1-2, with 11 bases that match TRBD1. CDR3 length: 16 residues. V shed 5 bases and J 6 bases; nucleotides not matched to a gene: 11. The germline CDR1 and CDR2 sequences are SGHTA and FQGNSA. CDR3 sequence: CASSPWTGGEKNGYTF. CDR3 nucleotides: TGTGCCAGCAGCCCATGGACAGGGGGCGAGAAGAATGGCTACACCTTC.

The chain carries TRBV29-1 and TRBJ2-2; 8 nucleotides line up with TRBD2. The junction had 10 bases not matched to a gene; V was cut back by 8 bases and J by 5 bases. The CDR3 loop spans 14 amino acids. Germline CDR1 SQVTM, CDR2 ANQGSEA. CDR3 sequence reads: CSYSGTRKTGELFF. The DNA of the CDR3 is TGCAGCTATTCCGGGACTAGGAAGACCGGGGAGCTGTTTTTT.

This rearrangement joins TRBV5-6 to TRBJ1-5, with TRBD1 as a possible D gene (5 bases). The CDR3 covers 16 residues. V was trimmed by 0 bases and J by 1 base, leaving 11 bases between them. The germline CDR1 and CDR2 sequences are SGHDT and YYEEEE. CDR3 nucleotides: TGTGCCAGCAGCTTGGCCGGGGGAGCGAGCAATCAGCCCCAGCATTTT. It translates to CASSLAGGASNQPQHF.

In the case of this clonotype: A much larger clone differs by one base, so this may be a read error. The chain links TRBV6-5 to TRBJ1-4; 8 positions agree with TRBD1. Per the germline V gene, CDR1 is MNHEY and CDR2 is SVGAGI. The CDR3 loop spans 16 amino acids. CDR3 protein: CASSSPGQGVNGKLFF. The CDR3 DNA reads TGTGCCAGCAGTTCTCCAGGACAGGGCGTTAATGGAAAACTGTTTTTT.

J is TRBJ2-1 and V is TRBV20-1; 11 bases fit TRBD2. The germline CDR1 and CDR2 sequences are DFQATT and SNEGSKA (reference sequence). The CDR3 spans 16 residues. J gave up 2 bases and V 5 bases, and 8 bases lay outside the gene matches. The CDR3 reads CSAFTKLAGAYNEQFF. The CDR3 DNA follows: TGCAGTGCTTTTACCAAACTAGCGGGAGCCTACAATGAGCAGTTCTTC.